One and the same sample provided the 24 T cell receptor beta chains below, sequenced in a study of T cell repertoires in aging, cancer and after chemotherapy. TRB rearrangements spanning V, D and J were amplified using mixed TRB-A/B primers. TCRdb redid the calling of the multiplex PCR reads with MiXCR, one entry per CDR3 protein. The table shows some 11,000 distinct CDR3 sequences, with approximately 30% occurring only once. Amplification of TCR beta used genomic DNA extracted from peripheral blood. The specimen sequenced was blood. The receptor set was obtained from a human donor in good health.

The J gene is TRBJ2-6, the V gene TRBV5-1, with D unresolved. The CDR3 totals 15 residues. Deletions cut 2 bases from V and 0 bases from J, with 6 bases between. Germline CDR1 SGHRS, CDR2 YFSETQ. CDR3 nucleotides: TGCGCCAGCAGCTTCCAGATCTCTGGGGCCAACGTCCTGACTTTC. This translates into CASSFQISGANVLTF.

This clonotype has more than one count but fewer than ten. The chain has TRBV7-6 and TRBJ1-2; possibly TRBD1 for D (5 bases). Germline V gene sequence: CDR1 SGHVS, CDR2 FNYEAQ. The V end was cut by 1 base, the J end by 6 bases, with 9 bases between. The CDR3 sequence is 13 residues long. The CDR3 reads CASSLGQGNGYTF. CDR3 DNA: TGTGCCAGCAGCTTAGGCCAGGGAAATGGCTACACCTTC.

V gene TRBV20-1 combines with J gene TRBJ1-6; D not resolved. V lost 6 bases to trimming and J lost 3 bases, with 15 bases between them. The CDR3 runs to 15 residues. Germline V CDR1 and CDR2: DFQATT, SNEGSKA (reference sequence). CDR3 DNA sequence: TGCAGTGCAATGTGGGCAGAAAGCTATAATTCACCCCTCCACTTT. Its translation: CSAMWAESYNSPLHF.

This clonotype was observed a few times. This sequence joins TRBV6-6 and TRBJ2-1; D call uncertain. CDR1 is MNHNY and CDR2 is SVGAGI in the germline V gene (reference sequence). CDR3 size: 15 residues. V lost 0 bases and J 0 bases, leaving 6 bases between the germline ends. This CDR3 is CASSYSLSSYNEQFF. CDR3 coding DNA: TGTGCCAGCAGTTACTCACTGAGCTCCTACAATGAGCAGTTCTTC.

The rearrangement joins TRBV6-1 to TRBJ1-2; the match to TRBD1 covers 7 bases. Looked up from germline, CDR1 is MNHNS and CDR2 is SASEGT. V was pared by 4 bases and J by 8 bases, with 10 bases of the junction left unmatched. The CDR3 is 14 amino acids. CDR3 sequence reads: CASSAMTGIFGYTF. The CDR3, as DNA: TGTGCCAGCAGTGCTATGACAGGGATCTTCGGCTACACCTTC.

The chain uses TRBV27 and TRBJ1-1, with D unresolved. The ends were cut back, 6 bases at V and 4 bases at J, with 6 bases in the middle. The germline V gene encodes CDR1 MNHEY and CDR2 SMNVEV (reference sequence). This CDR3 region has 11 residues. The CDR3 DNA reads as TGTGCCAGCAGACGGGGCACTGAAGCTTTCTTT. Translated: CASRRGTEAFF.

Relative to its sample, this clonotype is medium-sized. The rearrangement uses TRBV19 and TRBJ1-3; D gene ambiguous. V was clipped by 5 bases and J by 0 bases, with 11 bases between them. This CDR3 is built from 15 residues. Germline V gene lookup returns CDR1 LNHDA and CDR2 SQIVND (reference sequence). In DNA, the CDR3 is TGTGCCAGTAGTGTGGATATCGCCTCTGGAAACACCATATATTTT. As protein: CASSVDIASGNTIYF.

This rearrangement joins TRBV20-1 to TRBJ2-1, with TRBD2 matching over 10 bases. Germline V gene lookup returns CDR1 DFQATT and CDR2 SNEGSKA (reference sequence). CDR3 size: 14 residues. Trimming at V came to 6 bases and at J to 3 bases, leaving 5 bases not matched to a gene. The CDR3 loop reads CSATQREGYNEQFF. The DNA for the CDR3 is TGCAGTGCCACCCAGCGGGAGGGCTACAATGAGCAGTTCTTC.

This clonotype was counted a few times. The chain employs TRBV12-3 or TRBV12-4 and TRBJ1-4, with D unclear. This CDR3 contains 16 residues. Trimming removed 0 bases at V and 6 bases at J, with 14 bases between. The DNA for the CDR3 is TGTGCCAGCAGTTTAGCGCCAGACTCATCGGATGAAAAACTGTTTTTT. This sequence encodes CASSLAPDSSDEKLFF.

This clonotype came up a few times. The rearrangement links TRBV6-5 to TRBJ1-1, with no clear D. The CDR3 has 15 residues. Trimming cost V 0 bases and J 6 bases, with 14 bases left between them. Germline assignment: CDR1 MNHEY and CDR2 SVGAGI. The CDR3 reads CASSYSPVGVSEAFF. CDR3 bases: TGTGCCAGCAGTTACTCGCCGGTTGGGGTGTCTGAAGCTTTCTTT.

This chain uses TRBV6-2 or TRBV6-3 with TRBJ1-5; a weak D match, TRBD1 (5 bases). Germline V gives CDR1 MNHEY, CDR2 SVGEGT. V lost 0 bases and J lost 8, with 11 bases in between. CDR3 size: 14 residues. CDR3 residues: CASSYSSGLKPQHF. CDR3 sequence (DNA): TGTGCCAGCAGTTACTCATCAGGGTTGAAGCCCCAGCATTTT.

With regard to this clonotype: Possible read error: a much larger clone is one base away. The rearrangement joins TRBV12-3 or TRBV12-4 to TRBJ2-6; maybe TRBD2 (7 bases). The CDR3 extends over 15 amino acids. CDR3 sequence: CASSPGGSGANDLTF. DNA of the CDR3: TGTGCCAGCAGTCCGGGGGGCTCTGGGGCCAACGACCTGACTTTC.

This clonotype was observed a few times. The chain couples TRBV6-5 to TRBJ2-1; no reliable D call. The CDR3 sequence is 12 residues long. Trimming stripped 9 bases from V and 3 bases from J, with 9 bases between. Germline loops: CDR1 MNHEY, CDR2 SVGAGI. This chain's CDR3 is CASWIDYNEQFF. CDR3 sequence (DNA): TGTGCCAGTTGGATCGACTACAATGAGCAGTTCTTC.

The chain is built from TRBV7-2 and TRBJ1-6; D is unclear. Trimming stripped 7 bases from V and 7 bases from J, with 8 bases between. Germline CDR1 and CDR2: SGHTA and FQGNSA. This CDR3 has 12 amino acids. CDR3 region: CASTLLNSPLHF. The CDR3, as DNA: TGTGCCAGCACCCTACTAAATTCACCCCTCCACTTT. Looking up the rest from reference TRBV7-2 and TRBJ1-6 gives the full variable domain: GAGVSQSPSNKVTEKGKDVELRCDPISGHTALYWYRQSLGQGLEFLIYFQGNSAPDKSGLPSDRFSAERTGGSVSTLTIQRTQQEDSAVYLCASTLLNSPLHFGNGTRLTVT.

This clonotype was counted a few times. This rearrangement joins TRBV6-5 to TRBJ1-5; D possibly corresponds to TRBD1 (6 bases). V was clipped by 6 bases and J by 8 bases, with 20 bases between them. The CDR3 runs to 15 residues. Germline V CDR1 and CDR2: MNHEY, SVGAGI. CDR3 protein: CASSPLPGGAKPQHF. CDR3 nucleotide sequence: TGTGCCAGCAGCCCACTTCCCGGGGGGGCAAAGCCCCAGCATTTT.

This clonotype turned up a few times. This chain connects TRBV5-4 to TRBJ1-4; D possibly corresponds to TRBD1 (5 bases). CDR1 is SGHNT and CDR2 is YYREEE in the germline V gene (reference sequence). V was pared by 4 bases and J by 5 bases, with 21 bases between. CDR3 length: 17 residues. This CDR3 reads CASSPRMAQGLNEKLFF. The CDR3, as DNA: TGTGCCAGCAGCCCGCGGATGGCGCAGGGCCTGAATGAAAAACTGTTTTTT.

The chain carries TRBV6-1 and TRBJ2-3; 9 nucleotides line up with TRBD1. The CDR3 runs to 14 residues. Germline lookup yields CDR1 MNHNS and CDR2 SASEGT. V lost 8 bases to trimming and J lost 2 bases; unmatched junction nucleotides: 5. DNA of the CDR3: TGTGCCAGCGACAACAGGGGGCCCACAGATACGCAGTATTTT. Encoded protein: CASDNRGPTDTQYF.

This clonotype was observed a few times. The chain joins TRBV5-4 to TRBJ2-7; 11 positions agree with TRBD1. V was pared by 0 bases and J by 2 bases, with 1 base of the junction left unmatched. Germline V gene sequence: CDR1 SGHNT, CDR2 YYREEE (reference sequence). This CDR3 is 15 amino acids long. CDR3 sequence: CASSLEGQGAYEQYF. The CDR3 DNA is TGTGCCAGCAGCTTGGAGGGACAGGGGGCCTACGAGCAGTACTTC.

V and J are TRBV6-2 or TRBV6-3 and TRBJ1-1, with D unclear. Trimming shortened V by 6 bases and J by 0 bases, and 8 bases separated the two germline ends. This CDR3 contains 13 residues. The germline V gene encodes CDR1 MNHEY and CDR2 SVGEGT. This CDR3 is CASSVILNTEAFF. The DNA for the CDR3 is TGTGCCAGCAGCGTTATATTGAACACTGAAGCTTTCTTT.

About this clonotype itself: This may be a read error: a much more frequent sequence differs by one nucleotide. The chain uses TRBV5-6 and TRBJ2-3; no clear D. Germline values: CDR1 SGHDT, CDR2 YYEEEE. V lost 0 bases to trimming and J lost 3 bases, with 11 bases between them. The CDR3 length is 15 residues. The CDR3 coding sequence is TGTGCCAGCAGCTTGGGCGGTAAGTCGACAGATACGCAGTATTTT. This sequence encodes CASSLGGKSTDTQYF.

This clonotype showed up just a few times. J is TRBJ2-7 and V is TRBV12-3 or TRBV12-4; TRBD2 agrees at 10 bases. With V trimmed by 6 bases and J by 0 bases, 5 bases remained unmatched. This CDR3 comprises 15 residues. CDR3 sequence reads: CASSLAGDSSYEQYF. The CDR3 nucleotides read TGTGCCAGCAGCCTAGCGGGAGATTCCTCCTACGAGCAGTACTTC.

This clonotype was recorded a few times. The V call is TRBV19, the J call TRBJ1-5, with no clear D. Germline CDR1 LNHDA, CDR2 SQIVND (reference sequence). Trimming took off 3 bases at V and 0 bases at J, with 6 bases between the two ends. The length of the CDR3 is 14 residues. This chain's CDR3 is CASSIGPSNQPQHF. CDR3 in DNA: TGTGCCAGTAGTATCGGACCTAGCAATCAGCCCCAGCATTTT.

The chain employs TRBV12-3 or TRBV12-4 and TRBJ1-6, with D perhaps TRBD1 (5 bases). The V and J ends lost 4 bases and 0 bases respectively, with 10 bases between them. This CDR3 contains 16 residues. CDR3 sequence (DNA): TGTGCCAGCAGTTGGACACCGAGCTCCTATAATTCACCCCTCCACTTT. Residues: CASSWTPSSYNSPLHF.

The V gene is TRBV7-2, the J gene TRBJ2-6; D remains ambiguous. CDR1 and CDR2 from the germline V gene are SGHTA and FQGNSA. The CDR3 extends over 12 amino acids. V dropped 4 bases and J dropped 2 bases, with 0 bases sitting between them. The CDR3, as DNA: TGTGCCAGCAGCTCTGGGGCCAACGTCCTGACTTTC. Its protein is CASSSGANVLTF. The whole variable domain, remainder taken from reference TRBV7-2 and TRBJ2-6, is GAGVSQSPSNKVTEKGKDVELRCDPISGHTALYWYRQSLGQGLEFLIYFQGNSAPDKSGLPSDRFSAERTGGSVSTLTIQRTQQEDSAVYLCASSSGANVLTFGAGSRLTVL.